This is a list of T cell receptor beta chains from one sample in a study of CD8 T cells in ankylosing spondylitis. TCRdb used MiXCR to reprocess the 5' RACE reads, holding one entry per CDR3 protein. The table records under 200,000 distinct CDR3 sequences, under 14% of them present only once. Sequenced sample: blood, either unsorted or a sorted T cell fraction (not recorded which). These receptors were collected from a male donor with ankylosing spondylitis or in good health (not recorded which). Both conserved end residues are part of each CDR3. D genes are given only for firm matches. Some rows have no size entry. The others give once, few or many, or a class for an expanded clone.

j_call: TRBJ2-2
clone_size: .
cdr3_length: 17
d_call: TRBD1
v_call: TRBV5-1
cdr3_nt: TGCGCCAGCAGCTTACAGGGGGCTCCGGGGTACACCGGGGAGCTGTTTTTT
cdr3_aa: CASSLQGAPGYTGELFF

j_call: TRBJ2-3
clone_size: few
cdr3_length: 16
d_call: .
v_call: TRBV7-2
cdr3_nt: TGTGCCAGCAGCTTAGTTGGGCCTAAAACGGCGGACCCGCAGTATTTT
cdr3_aa: CASSLVGPKTADPQYF

j_call: TRBJ1-1
clone_size: many
cdr3_length: 11
d_call: .
v_call: TRBV29-1
cdr3_nt: TGCAGCGGGACCGGACGGATTGAAGCTTTCTTT
cdr3_aa: CSGTGRIEAFF

j_call: TRBJ2-1
clone_size: .
cdr3_length: 16
d_call: TRBD2
v_call: TRBV11-1
cdr3_nt: TGTGCCAGCAGCTTAAGACTAGCGGGACGTTACAATGAGCAGTTCTTC
cdr3_aa: CASSLRLAGRYNEQFF

j_call: TRBJ2-3
clone_size: many
cdr3_length: 15
d_call: .
v_call: TRBV24-1
cdr3_nt: TGTGCCACCAGTGATCAGGGGCTCGGTGTGGATACGCAGTATTTT
cdr3_aa: CATSDQGLGVDTQYF

j_call: TRBJ2-1
clone_size: many
cdr3_length: 16
d_call: TRBD2
v_call: TRBV20-1
cdr3_nt: TGCAGTGCTAGAGCCCCCCTAGCGGGATCCTACAATGAGCAGTTCTTC
cdr3_aa: CSARAPLAGSYNEQFF

j_call: TRBJ2-1
clone_size: few
cdr3_length: 15
d_call: TRBD1
v_call: TRBV11-2
cdr3_nt: TGTGCCAGCAGCTTGGGACAGGGCTTCTACAATGAGCAGTTCTTC
cdr3_aa: CASSLGQGFYNEQFF

j_call: TRBJ2-6
clone_size: .
cdr3_length: 20
d_call: .
v_call: TRBV21-1
cdr3_nt: TGTGCCAGCAGCAAAGGGAGCTGGACGGGGGGGCTAACTGGGGCCAACGTCCTGACTTTC
cdr3_aa: CASSKGSWTGGLTGANVLTF

j_call: TRBJ2-6
clone_size: few
cdr3_length: 14
d_call: .
v_call: TRBV5-8
cdr3_nt: TGTGCCAGCAGAATTCCCGGGACATCCACCGTCCTGACTTTC
cdr3_aa: CASRIPGTSTVLTF

j_call: TRBJ2-5
clone_size: many
cdr3_length: 16
d_call: TRBD2
v_call: TRBV15
cdr3_nt: TGTGCCACCAGCAGCCAGACTAGCGGGGGGGCGGAGACCCAGTACTTC
cdr3_aa: CATSSQTSGGAETQYF

j_call: TRBJ2-3
clone_size: many
cdr3_length: 18
d_call: TRBD2
v_call: TRBV6-5
cdr3_nt: TGTGCCAGCAGTTACTCGAGACTAGCGGGGGGGCGACCAGATACGCAGTATTTT
cdr3_aa: CASSYSRLAGGRPDTQYF

j_call: TRBJ2-2
clone_size: many
cdr3_length: 12
d_call: .
v_call: TRBV13
cdr3_nt: TGTGCCAGCAGCTTAAGAACCGGGGAGCTGTTTTTT
cdr3_aa: CASSLRTGELFF

j_call: TRBJ2-4
clone_size: few
cdr3_length: 17
d_call: .
v_call: TRBV4-1
cdr3_nt: TGCGCCAGCAGCCAAGATAGTTCAGGGTGGTCGGGAAACATTCAGTACTTC
cdr3_aa: CASSQDSSGWSGNIQYF

j_call: TRBJ2-3
clone_size: many
cdr3_length: 14
d_call: .
v_call: TRBV9
cdr3_nt: TGTGCCAGCAGCCACGGAGCGAACACAGATACGCAGTATTTT
cdr3_aa: CASSHGANTDTQYF

j_call: TRBJ1-6
clone_size: many
cdr3_length: 15
d_call: .
v_call: TRBV28
cdr3_nt: TGTGCCAGCACGGTCCAGAGCTCCTATAATTCACCCCTCCACTTT
cdr3_aa: CASTVQSSYNSPLHF

j_call: TRBJ2-7
clone_size: many
cdr3_length: 14
d_call: TRBD1
v_call: TRBV14
cdr3_nt: TGTGCCAGCAGCCGAGACAGGGGGTCCTACGAGCAGTACTTC
cdr3_aa: CASSRDRGSYEQYF

j_call: TRBJ2-7
clone_size: few
cdr3_length: 16
d_call: .
v_call: TRBV20-1
cdr3_nt: TGCAGTGGTAGGGAGGGGGCGAAGGGGAGAACTGGCGAGCAGTACTTC
cdr3_aa: CSGREGAKGRTGEQYF

j_call: TRBJ2-5
clone_size: .
cdr3_length: 16
d_call: TRBD2
v_call: TRBV7-9
cdr3_nt: TGTGCCAGCAGCCCTGGTGCTAGCGGGAGCGTGGAGACCCAGTACTTC
cdr3_aa: CASSPGASGSVETQYF

j_call: TRBJ2-1
clone_size: .
cdr3_length: 19
d_call: TRBD2
v_call: TRBV12-3/TRBV12-4
cdr3_nt: TGTGCCAGCAGTTTAAGTGGACTAGCGGCACCCGTACGGTACAATGAGCAGTTCTTC
cdr3_aa: CASSLSGLAAPVRYNEQFF

j_call: TRBJ2-2
clone_size: many
cdr3_length: 14
d_call: TRBD2
v_call: TRBV3-1
cdr3_nt: TGTGCCAGCAGCCAACGACTAGCGGCTGGTCTACTGTTTTTT
cdr3_aa: CASSQRLAAGLLFF

j_call: TRBJ2-4
clone_size: .
cdr3_length: 19
d_call: TRBD2
v_call: TRBV18
cdr3_nt: TGTGCCAGCTCACCAACAAGCGGGGGGGCCACTCCCAGCAAAAACATTCAGTACTTC
cdr3_aa: CASSPTSGGATPSKNIQYF

j_call: TRBJ1-5
clone_size: many
cdr3_length: 13
d_call: .
v_call: TRBV20-1
cdr3_nt: TGCAGTGCTAGAGATAAGCTTGACCAGCCCCAGCATTTT
cdr3_aa: CSARDKLDQPQHF

j_call: TRBJ1-1
clone_size: few
cdr3_length: 15
d_call: TRBD1
v_call: TRBV20-1
cdr3_nt: TGCAGTGCTAGGTCCCGGGACAGGGGGAACACTGAAGCTTTCTTT
cdr3_aa: CSARSRDRGNTEAFF

j_call: TRBJ2-7
clone_size: many
cdr3_length: 16
d_call: TRBD2
v_call: TRBV11-2
cdr3_nt: TGTGCCAGCAGCTTAGATGGAAACGGGGGGACCCACGAGCAGTACTTC
cdr3_aa: CASSLDGNGGTHEQYF

j_call: TRBJ2-5
clone_size: many
cdr3_length: 14
d_call: .
v_call: TRBV5-4
cdr3_nt: TGTGCCAGCCTTAGGCTTGATCGACAAGAGACCCAGTACTTC
cdr3_aa: CASLRLDRQETQYF

j_call: TRBJ2-7
clone_size: many
cdr3_length: 18
d_call: .
v_call: TRBV6-2/TRBV6-3
cdr3_nt: TGTGCCAGCAGTTACGACTTCGGTAGCGACGTTTCTCCCTACGAGCAGTACTTC
cdr3_aa: CASSYDFGSDVSPYEQYF

j_call: TRBJ2-3
clone_size: .
cdr3_length: 14
d_call: .
v_call: TRBV11-2
cdr3_nt: TGTGCCAGCAACAAGGGACTTACCACAGATACGCAGTATTTT
cdr3_aa: CASNKGLTTDTQYF

j_call: TRBJ2-7
clone_size: many
cdr3_length: 14
d_call: TRBD2
v_call: TRBV29-1
cdr3_nt: TGCAGCGTTCTCGAGAAGGGACCCACTAGCGGGGCCATTTTC
cdr3_aa: CSVLEKGPTSGAIF

j_call: TRBJ2-1
clone_size: many
cdr3_length: 15
d_call: .
v_call: TRBV19
cdr3_nt: TGTGCCAGTAGTTTGACAGTGGCCTCCTACAATGAGCAGTTCTTC
cdr3_aa: CASSLTVASYNEQFF

j_call: TRBJ1-5
clone_size: many
cdr3_length: 14
d_call: .
v_call: TRBV12-3/TRBV12-4
cdr3_nt: TGTGCCAGCAGTTTGTCAGGGGAAGCGCAGCCCCAGCATTTT
cdr3_aa: CASSLSGEAQPQHF

j_call: TRBJ2-5
clone_size: .
cdr3_length: 16
d_call: .
v_call: TRBV11-2
cdr3_nt: TGTGCCAGCAGCTTAGAGTCCAGGGTTCTGGGGGAGACCCAGTACTTC
cdr3_aa: CASSLESRVLGETQYF

j_call: TRBJ2-3
clone_size: many
cdr3_length: 17
d_call: TRBD2
v_call: TRBV5-6
cdr3_nt: TGTGCCAGCAGCCCCCGACTAGCGGGGGGCCGTAGGGATACGCAGTATTTT
cdr3_aa: CASSPRLAGGRRDTQYF

j_call: TRBJ2-5
clone_size: few
cdr3_length: 13
d_call: .
v_call: TRBV5-4
cdr3_nt: TGTGCCAGCAGCACTTTTAGGGGGGAGACCCAGTACTTC
cdr3_aa: CASSTFRGETQYF

j_call: TRBJ2-7
clone_size: few
cdr3_length: 10
d_call: .
v_call: TRBV20-1
cdr3_nt: TGCAGTGCTGGAACCTACGAGCAGTACTTC
cdr3_aa: CSAGTYEQYF

j_call: TRBJ2-4
clone_size: many
cdr3_length: 13
d_call: .
v_call: TRBV12-3/TRBV12-4
cdr3_nt: TGTGCCAGCAGACCGCAGGGCCCCGGCATTCAGTACTTC
cdr3_aa: CASRPQGPGIQYF

j_call: TRBJ2-3
clone_size: many
cdr3_length: 15
d_call: TRBD1
v_call: TRBV4-1
cdr3_nt: TGCGCCAGCAGCCCAGGACAGGCTCGCACAGATACGCAGTATTTT
cdr3_aa: CASSPGQARTDTQYF

j_call: TRBJ2-3
clone_size: .
cdr3_length: 16
d_call: TRBD2
v_call: TRBV12-3/TRBV12-4
cdr3_nt: TGTGCCAGCAGCGCCTTTGGGGAGGGCCGCACAGATACGCAGTATTTT
cdr3_aa: CASSAFGEGRTDTQYF

j_call: TRBJ2-2
clone_size: .
cdr3_length: 16
d_call: TRBD1
v_call: TRBV25-1
cdr3_nt: TGTGCCAGCAGTGACCCCGGGACAGGGAACACCGGGGAGCTGTTTTTT
cdr3_aa: CASSDPGTGNTGELFF

j_call: TRBJ2-1
clone_size: few
cdr3_length: 15
d_call: TRBD2
v_call: TRBV5-1
cdr3_nt: TGCGCCAGCAGCTTAACTAGCGGGATGTACAATGAGCAGTTCTTC
cdr3_aa: CASSLTSGMYNEQFF

j_call: TRBJ2-3
clone_size: many
cdr3_length: 16
d_call: .
v_call: TRBV6-2/TRBV6-3
cdr3_nt: TGTGCCAGCAGTCGGACCCTGACAGCTAGCACAGATACGCAGTATTTT
cdr3_aa: CASSRTLTASTDTQYF

j_call: TRBJ2-7
clone_size: few
cdr3_length: 14
d_call: .
v_call: TRBV27
cdr3_nt: TGTGCCAGCAGTTTCAACAACGGGTACGGCGAGCAGTACTTC
cdr3_aa: CASSFNNGYGEQYF

j_call: TRBJ2-5
clone_size: many
cdr3_length: 13
d_call: .
v_call: TRBV20-1
cdr3_nt: TGCAGTGCTAGAGATCAAGGTTGGGAGACCCAGTACTTC
cdr3_aa: CSARDQGWETQYF

j_call: TRBJ2-1
clone_size: many
cdr3_length: 18
d_call: .
v_call: TRBV24-1
cdr3_nt: TGTGCCACCAGTGACGGACCCTCAGGGGTATCGTTCTACAATGAGCAGTTCTTC
cdr3_aa: CATSDGPSGVSFYNEQFF

j_call: TRBJ1-5
clone_size: .
cdr3_length: 16
d_call: TRBD1
v_call: TRBV20-1
cdr3_nt: TGCAGTGCTAGCCCGACAGGGGTCGGTGGCAATCAGCCCCAGCATTTT
cdr3_aa: CSASPTGVGGNQPQHF

j_call: TRBJ2-1
clone_size: .
cdr3_length: 17
d_call: TRBD2
v_call: TRBV5-1
cdr3_nt: TGCGCCAGCAGCTTGTCTACTAGCGTGAACTCCTACAATGAGCAGTTCTTC
cdr3_aa: CASSLSTSVNSYNEQFF

j_call: TRBJ2-4
clone_size: many
cdr3_length: 15
d_call: TRBD2
v_call: TRBV7-2
cdr3_nt: TGTGCCAGCAGCTTTAGCGGGGGGATCAAAAACATTCAGTACTTC
cdr3_aa: CASSFSGGIKNIQYF

j_call: TRBJ2-3
clone_size: many
cdr3_length: 14
d_call: .
v_call: TRBV20-1
cdr3_nt: TGCAGTGCCAATTCGGGGACAAGCACAGATACGCAGTATTTT
cdr3_aa: CSANSGTSTDTQYF

j_call: TRBJ2-1
clone_size: many
cdr3_length: 13
d_call: .
v_call: TRBV7-8
cdr3_nt: TGTGCCAGCAGCGTAGACAGTGCGGATGAGCAGTTCTTC
cdr3_aa: CASSVDSADEQFF

j_call: TRBJ2-7
clone_size: many
cdr3_length: 13
d_call: TRBD2
v_call: TRBV5-6
cdr3_nt: TGTGCCAGCAGCTTCCGGGGGGTTTACGAGCAGTACTTC
cdr3_aa: CASSFRGVYEQYF

j_call: TRBJ1-2
clone_size: many
cdr3_length: 17
d_call: .
v_call: TRBV6-5
cdr3_nt: TGTGCCAGCAGTTACTTGGGCGGGGGGGACCGGAACTATGGCTACACCTTC
cdr3_aa: CASSYLGGGDRNYGYTF

j_call: TRBJ1-2
clone_size: .
cdr3_length: 15
d_call: TRBD1
v_call: TRBV11-2
cdr3_nt: TGTGCCAGCAGCCTGGGACAGGGGGTTAACTATGGCTACACCTTC
cdr3_aa: CASSLGQGVNYGYTF

j_call: TRBJ2-1
clone_size: many
cdr3_length: 16
d_call: .
v_call: TRBV5-6
cdr3_nt: TGTGCCAGCAGCGTAGGACTCCTTGAAGACCACAATGAGCAGTTCTTC
cdr3_aa: CASSVGLLEDHNEQFF

j_call: TRBJ2-7
clone_size: few
cdr3_length: 14
d_call: .
v_call: TRBV7-9
cdr3_nt: TGTGCCAGCAGCTTAGGTTGGCAGGGAGACGAGCAGTACTTC
cdr3_aa: CASSLGWQGDEQYF

j_call: TRBJ2-2
clone_size: .
cdr3_length: 14
d_call: .
v_call: TRBV18
cdr3_nt: TGTGCCAGCTCACCACCGACAGCCCCGGGGGAGCTGTTTTTT
cdr3_aa: CASSPPTAPGELFF

j_call: TRBJ2-7
clone_size: few
cdr3_length: 15
d_call: .
v_call: TRBV6-5
cdr3_nt: TGTGCCAGCAGTTACTCCCATTCAACAGGAGGCGAGCAGTACTTC
cdr3_aa: CASSYSHSTGGEQYF

j_call: TRBJ1-1
clone_size: many
cdr3_length: 14
d_call: .
v_call: TRBV5-1
cdr3_nt: TGCGCCAGCAGCCCCTCGCCCCAGAACACTGAAGCTTTCTTT
cdr3_aa: CASSPSPQNTEAFF

j_call: TRBJ2-1
clone_size: many
cdr3_length: 15
d_call: .
v_call: TRBV6-1
cdr3_nt: TGTGCCAGCAGGCGGGGTACCTCACCATACAATGAGCAGTTCTTC
cdr3_aa: CASRRGTSPYNEQFF

j_call: TRBJ2-7
clone_size: few
cdr3_length: 15
d_call: .
v_call: TRBV5-1
cdr3_nt: TGCGCCAGCAGCTTGTCTGTTCCAGCTGCCTACGAGCAGTACTTC
cdr3_aa: CASSLSVPAAYEQYF